These 21 T cell receptor beta chains came from one sample sequenced in a study of T cells in Graves' hyperthyroidism and ophthalmopathy. The investigators amplified TCR beta CDR3 regions from RNA transcripts. When the TCR CDR3 underwent first-round RT-PCR, the HTBI primer set was used. A single record per CDR3 protein comes from TCRdb applying MiXCR to the multiplex PCR reads. The table shows 750,000 to 950,000 distinct CDR3 sequences, with approximately 40% occurring only once. Material for sequencing was blood. These receptors were collected from a man aged 18 to 29 with Graves' hyperthyroidism.

In this sample, this clonotype turned up many times. The chain employs TRBV2 and TRBJ1-1; 9 bases map to TRBD1. From germline, CDR1 is SNHLY and CDR2 FYNNEI. This CDR3 is 13 amino acids long. Losses at the gene ends were 7 bases for V and 8 bases for J; bases not matched to a gene: 8. The CDR3 bases are TGTGCCAGCAACCCGGGACAGGGACGAGAAGCTTTCTTT. The encoded protein is CASNPGQGREAFF.

Ten or more counts support this clonotype. The chain carries TRBV6-4 and TRBJ1-1; D uncertain. Per the germline V gene, CDR1 is MRHNA and CDR2 is SNTAGT. The CDR3 length is 14 residues. Trimming took off 0 bases at V and 1 base at J, with 6 bases between the two ends. In DNA form, the CDR3 reads TGTGCCAGCAGTGACTCGGCCGGGAACACTGAAGCTTTCTTT. It codes for CASSDSAGNTEAFF.

A few counts support this clonotype. The rearrangement uses TRBV7-6 and TRBJ2-3; D might be TRBD1 (5 bases). With 5 bases removed from V and 14 bases from J, the gap between germline ends came to 11 bases. Per germline, CDR1 SGHVS and CDR2 FNYEAQ. The CDR3 spans 10 residues. The CDR3 DNA is TGTGCCAGCAGCGAGGACACCGGGTATTTT. Residues: CASSEDTGYF.

As regards this clonotype: Just one base apart from a much larger clone, this may be a read error. The chain carries TRBV7-9 and TRBJ2-5; D remains unclear. CDR3 length: 13 amino acids. The V and J ends lost 11 bases and 7 bases respectively, with 20 bases between them. The germline V gene has CDR1 SEHNR and CDR2 FQNEAQ (reference sequence). CDR3 sequence reads: CAVTMAGPGTQYF. The CDR3 nucleotides are TGTGCCGTTACTATGGCAGGACCAGGGACCCAGTACTTC.

J is TRBJ1-1 and V is TRBV29-1; no reliable D call. The V end was cut by 8 bases, the J end by 1 base, with 14 bases between. Germline V CDR1 and CDR2: SQVTM, ANQGSEA. This CDR3 contains 13 residues. CDR3 residues: CSSEGLTNTEAFF. Written as DNA, the CDR3 is TGCAGCTCCGAGGGTCTGACGAACACTGAAGCTTTCTTT. The full variable domain, completed using reference TRBV29-1 and TRBJ1-1, is SAVISQKPSRDICQRGTSLTIQCQVDSQVTMMFWYRQQPGQSLTLIATANQGSEATYESGFVIDKFPISRPNLTFSTLTVSNMSPEDSSIYLCSSEGLTNTEAFFGQGTRLTVV.

This clonotype showed up many times. The chain uses TRBV29-1 and TRBJ2-7, with D possibly matching TRBD1 (6 bases). There are 11 residues in the CDR3. V was trimmed by 4 bases and J by 5 bases, leaving 9 bases between them. Germline V gene sequence: CDR1 SQVTM, CDR2 ANQGSEA. CDR3 protein: CSVVQGHEQYF. CDR3 bases: TGCAGCGTTGTACAGGGTCACGAGCAGTACTTC.

The chain has TRBV6-6 and TRBJ1-3; tentatively, D is TRBD1 (6 bases). Per the germline V gene, CDR1 is MNHNY and CDR2 is SVGAGI (reference sequence). Trimming removed 6 bases at V and 3 bases at J, with 18 bases between. The length of the CDR3 is 16 residues. The DNA of the CDR3 is TGTGCCAGCAGCGGCCCTCTGGGGGCGGTTGGAAACACCATATATTTT. This gives the protein CASSGPLGAVGNTIYF.

This clonotype was observed many times. The CDR3 coding sequence is TGTGCCAGCAGCTTACAGGGTGGGGGCTACGAGCAGTACTTC. Protein: CASSLQGGGYEQYF. The chain combines TRBV7-3 with TRBJ2-7; D possibly uses TRBD1 or TRBD2 (5 bases each). The germline CDR1 and CDR2 sequences are SGHTA and FQGTGA. V lost 2 bases, J lost 3 bases, and 11 bases lay in between. This CDR3 comprises 14 residues.

The sample holds many counts of this clonotype. This chain connects TRBV10-3 to TRBJ2-7; TRBD1 or TRBD2 may be the D gene (5 bases each). This CDR3 region has 12 residues. CDR1 ENHRY and CDR2 SYGVKD come from the germline V gene. Trimming stripped 7 bases from V and 5 bases from J, with 12 bases between. Here the CDR3 reads CAIITGAHEQYF. The CDR3 nucleotides are TGTGCCATCATTACCGGGGCCCACGAGCAGTACTTC.

The chain carries TRBV25-1 and TRBJ2-7, with D perhaps matching TRBD1 or TRBD2 (6 bases each). The CDR3 has 14 residues. V was clipped by 5 bases and J by 6 bases, with 17 bases between them. In germline, CDR1 is MGHDK, CDR2 SYGVNS. CDR3 sequence reads: CASSSPSRGGEQYF. CDR3 nucleotides: TGTGCCAGCAGTTCCCCGTCCAGGGGAGGCGAGCAGTACTTC.

This clonotype was observed a handful of times. The chain combines TRBV12-3 or TRBV12-4 with TRBJ2-5; 12 bases align to TRBD2. V lost 6 bases and J lost 9; bases outside the gene matches: 14. This CDR3 contains 16 residues. CDR3 sequence reads: CASSKEGASGRAAQYF. For the CDR3, the DNA is TGTGCCAGCAGCAAAGAGGGGGCTAGCGGGAGGGCGGCCCAGTACTTC.

Regarding this clonotype: Since a much larger clone is just one base distant, this may be a read error. The chain is built from TRBV2 and TRBJ1-2; weak D call: TRBD1 (6 bases). The CDR3 sequence is 15 residues long. V lost 5 bases and J lost 0, with 13 bases in between. In germline, CDR1 is SNHLY, CDR2 FYNNEI. CDR3 protein: CASSLQDRANYGYTF. DNA of the CDR3: TGTGCCAGCAGTCTCCAGGACAGAGCTAACTATGGCTACACCTTC. The full variable domain, in which reference TRBV2 and TRBJ1-2 provide the parts outside the CDR3, is EPEVTQTPSHQVTQMGQEVILRCVPISNHLYFYWYRQILGQKVEFLVSFYNNEISEKSEIFDDQFSVERPDGSNFTLKIRSTKLEDSAMYFCASSLQDRANYGYTFGSGTRLTVV.

The rearrangement links TRBV11-2 to TRBJ2-5, with 8 bases lining up with TRBD2. This CDR3 has 16 residues. The trim removed 4 bases at V and 1 base at J, leaving 8 bases unmatched. Germline V lookup: CDR1 SGHAT, CDR2 FQNNGV. The CDR3: CASSSPGGYRQETQYF. As DNA, the CDR3 is TGTGCCAGCAGCTCCCCGGGAGGGTACCGCCAAGAGACCCAGTACTTC.

This clonotype was detected many times. The chain is built from TRBV10-3 and TRBJ2-5, with 12 bases that match TRBD2. CDR1 is ENHRY and CDR2 is SYGVKD in the germline V gene. The CDR3 length is 16 residues. The J segment lost 1 base and the V segment lost 2 bases, leaving 2 bases of the junction unmatched. The chain's CDR3 is CAISERGLAGQETQYF. The CDR3 DNA is TGTGCCATCAGTGAGCGGGGACTAGCGGGCCAAGAGACCCAGTACTTC.

As for this clonotype: A read error may explain this, as a much larger clone is one base away. The rearrangement uses TRBV10-3 and TRBJ1-1; the match to TRBD1 covers 10 bases. The CDR3 runs 16 residues. The trim removed 5 bases at V and 0 bases at J, leaving 6 bases unmatched. Germline CDR1 is ENHRY and CDR2 is SYGVKD. CDR3 nucleotide sequence: TGTGCCATCAGTCCGAGGACAGGGGGTATGAACACTGAAGCTTTCTTT. As protein: CAISPRTGGMNTEAFF.

Many counts were recorded for this clonotype. The genes are TRBV29-1 and TRBJ2-7, with D possibly matching TRBD2 (5 bases). V was clipped by 0 bases and J by 6 bases, with 9 bases between them. Germline V gene data show CDR1 as SQVTM and CDR2 as ANQGSEA. The CDR3 covers 12 residues. The CDR3: CSVEDPGFEQYF. The CDR3 DNA reads as TGCAGCGTTGAAGATCCGGGGTTCGAGCAGTACTTC.

V gene TRBV29-1 combines with J gene TRBJ1-1, with 7 bases matching TRBD1. V trimming: 8 bases; J trimming: 3 bases; junction bases outside the gene matches: 9. CDR1 is SQVTM and CDR2 is ANQGSEA in the germline V gene. This CDR3 is built from 13 residues. CDR3 region: CSLSAGGHTEAFF. CDR3 in DNA: TGCAGCTTATCGGCAGGGGGTCACACTGAAGCTTTCTTT.

The CDR3 sequence is CSASGRGRNQPQHF. As DNA, the CDR3 is TGCAGTGCTAGCGGGCGGGGGCGAAATCAGCCCCAGCATTTT. The chain links TRBV20-1 to TRBJ1-5; possible D gene TRBD1, 6 bases. Germline lookup yields CDR1 DFQATT and CDR2 SNEGSKA (reference sequence). The CDR3 loop spans 14 amino acids. Between the trimmed V and J ends, which lost 3 bases and 4 bases, there was a span of 13 bases.

This clonotype was found a few times. CDR3 amino acids: CASSLMAGTEQYF. As DNA, the CDR3 is TGTGCCAGCAGTTTAATGGCAGGCACCGAGCAGTACTTC. The chain carries TRBV12-3 or TRBV12-4 and TRBJ2-7; no definite D call. The CDR3 loop spans 13 amino acids. Trimming stripped 2 bases from V and 6 bases from J, with 11 bases between.

The chain recombines TRBV12-3 or TRBV12-4 with TRBJ2-5; possible D gene TRBD1, 6 bases. Trimming left V 6 bases short and J 9 bases short, with 23 bases between. This CDR3 comprises 15 residues. DNA of the CDR3: TGTGCCAGCAGCCCAGGGACATTAATGGATCAGCCCCAGTACTTC. This gives the protein CASSPGTLMDQPQYF.

This clonotype was detected ten times or more. The chain carries TRBV7-9 and TRBJ2-5; TRBD2 matches at 8 bases. The J segment lost 7 bases and the V segment lost 10 bases, leaving 11 bases of the junction unmatched. This CDR3 is 13 amino acids long. Germline V CDR1 and CDR2: SEHNR, FQNEAQ (reference sequence). The CDR3 region is CAILLVAGGTQYF. DNA for the CDR3: TGTGCCATCCTGTTGGTGGCGGGAGGGACCCAGTACTTC.